This T cell receptor beta chain was observed in a study of T cell repertoires in cytomegalovirus infection. Each CDR3 protein is one row after TCRdb ran MiXCR on the reads. Of around 290,000 distinct CDR3 sequences in the sample, about 23% were seen once. This clonotype was detected a few times. Sequenced sample: PBMCs. The clonotype was recovered from a human donor in good health (CMV status not recorded). Some clones in this sample may be carry-over from other donors' samples.

Here the CDR3 DNA reads TGTGCCAGCAGCTTAGGGACTACCTCTTACAATGAGCAGTTCTTC. It encodes CASSLGTTSYNEQFF. This chain connects TRBV11-2 to TRBJ2-1; weak D call: TRBD2 (6 bases). The ends were cut back, 1 base at V and 4 bases at J, with 11 bases in the middle. Germline lookup yields CDR1 SGHAT and CDR2 FQNNGV. This CDR3 contains 15 residues. Using reference TRBV11-2 and TRBJ2-1 for the parts outside the CDR3, the full variable domain is EAGVAQSPRYKIIEKRQSVAFWCNPISGHATLYWYQQILGQGPKLLIQFQNNGVVDDSQLPKDRFSAERLKGVDSTLKIQPAKLEDSAVYLCASSLGTTSYNEQFFGPGTRLTVL.